A selection of T cell receptor beta chains follows, all from one sample in a study of T cells expressing NK-cell markers. TCRdb re-called the 5' RACE reads and catalogs CDR3 proteins one per entry, DNA excluded. This repertoire includes 350,000 to 400,000 distinct CDR3 sequences. The specimen sequenced was blood T cells: a sorted CD56 or NKG2C T cell subset, CD4+ or CD8+ T cells, or bulk PBMC T cells (not recorded which). The receptor set was obtained from a woman between 50 and 59 years old in good health. Each CDR3 is given with its conserved first and last residue. Each record gives: V gene, CDR3 length, J gene, CDR3 protein.

v_call: TRBV10-2
cdr3_length: 15
j_call: TRBJ2-6
cdr3_aa: CASGQGASGANVLTF

v_call: TRBV11-2
cdr3_length: 14
j_call: TRBJ2-5
cdr3_aa: CASSFGPDGETQYF

v_call: TRBV6-5
cdr3_length: 14
j_call: TRBJ1-5
cdr3_aa: CASSYSDGFQPQHF

v_call: TRBV7-8
cdr3_length: 16
j_call: TRBJ2-1
cdr3_aa: CASSPRTSGRVGEQFF

v_call: TRBV12-3/TRBV12-4
cdr3_length: 13
j_call: TRBJ1-1
cdr3_aa: CASSYEMNTEAFF

v_call: TRBV10-3
cdr3_length: 16
j_call: TRBJ1-1
cdr3_aa: CAISESGQGRNTEAFF

v_call: TRBV12-3/TRBV12-4
cdr3_length: 11
j_call: TRBJ2-2
cdr3_aa: CASSWAGELFF

v_call: TRBV7-2
cdr3_length: 16
j_call: TRBJ2-5
cdr3_aa: CASSSTATRREETQYF

v_call: TRBV5-1
cdr3_length: 13
j_call: TRBJ2-7
cdr3_aa: CASSSTWDGEQYF

v_call: TRBV4-1
cdr3_length: 16
j_call: TRBJ1-1
cdr3_aa: CASSLASGTGNTEAFF

v_call: TRBV5-1
cdr3_length: 18
j_call: TRBJ2-2
cdr3_aa: CASSPRDSFLGDTGELFF

v_call: TRBV20-1
cdr3_length: 15
j_call: TRBJ2-1
cdr3_aa: CSARRAGATYNEQFF

v_call: TRBV5-1
cdr3_length: 14
j_call: TRBJ1-1
cdr3_aa: CASSLSGAGTEAFF

v_call: TRBV10-3
cdr3_length: 11
j_call: TRBJ2-7
cdr3_aa: CAISDSGVQYF

v_call: TRBV18
cdr3_length: 17
j_call: TRBJ2-1
cdr3_aa: CASSLRPGTATYNEQFF

v_call: TRBV7-2
cdr3_length: 13
j_call: TRBJ1-2
cdr3_aa: CASSWRGSYGYTF

v_call: TRBV14
cdr3_length: 16
j_call: TRBJ2-3
cdr3_aa: CASSQATGIRTDTQYF

v_call: TRBV19
cdr3_length: 15
j_call: TRBJ2-1
cdr3_aa: CASSIGGRQYNEQFF

v_call: TRBV12-3/TRBV12-4
cdr3_length: 16
j_call: TRBJ1-1
cdr3_aa: CAGRDRRRPMNTEAFF

v_call: TRBV29-1
cdr3_length: 11
j_call: TRBJ2-5
cdr3_aa: CSAQASETQYF

v_call: TRBV20-1
cdr3_length: 13
j_call: TRBJ1-5
cdr3_aa: CSARGRMNQPQHF

v_call: TRBV7-9
cdr3_length: 14
j_call: TRBJ2-3
cdr3_aa: CASSRREAQLTQYF

v_call: TRBV29-1
cdr3_length: 16
j_call: TRBJ2-1
cdr3_aa: CSVGGGMESSYNEQFF

v_call: TRBV15
cdr3_length: 15
j_call: TRBJ2-3
cdr3_aa: CATSPSRLVTDTQYF

v_call: TRBV20-1
cdr3_length: 17
j_call: TRBJ2-2
cdr3_aa: CSARDLTGLAGAGELFF

v_call: TRBV20-1
cdr3_length: 15
j_call: TRBJ2-5
cdr3_aa: CSASYLAGRGETQYF

v_call: TRBV27
cdr3_length: 16
j_call: TRBJ2-7
cdr3_aa: CASSPGLAGGLNEQYF

v_call: TRBV25-1
cdr3_length: 12
j_call: TRBJ1-5
cdr3_aa: CASSEREQPQHF

v_call: TRBV29-1
cdr3_length: 13
j_call: TRBJ2-3
cdr3_aa: CSLGLAATDTQYF

v_call: TRBV3-1
cdr3_length: 18
j_call: TRBJ2-1
cdr3_aa: CASSQDRSGLASVRKQFF

v_call: TRBV19
cdr3_length: 16
j_call: TRBJ2-3
cdr3_aa: CASSWAVTTSTDTQYF

v_call: TRBV12-3/TRBV12-4
cdr3_length: 13
j_call: TRBJ1-2
cdr3_aa: CASSQDSFGGYTF

v_call: TRBV24-1
cdr3_length: 15
j_call: TRBJ2-1
cdr3_aa: CATSDLAGPSLEQFF

v_call: TRBV10-3
cdr3_length: 16
j_call: TRBJ2-1
cdr3_aa: CAISESVAGSYNEQFF

v_call: TRBV29-1
cdr3_length: 12
j_call: TRBJ2-7
cdr3_aa: CSVRQGVDEQYF

v_call: TRBV7-2
cdr3_length: 15
j_call: TRBJ2-3
cdr3_aa: CASSLTGVSPDTQYF

v_call: TRBV9
cdr3_length: 14
j_call: TRBJ2-7
cdr3_aa: CATRPLGFSYEQYF

v_call: TRBV6-2/TRBV6-3
cdr3_length: 12
j_call: TRBJ2-5
cdr3_aa: CASRQSGETQYF

v_call: TRBV12-3/TRBV12-4
cdr3_length: 12
j_call: TRBJ1-2
cdr3_aa: CASSPDTYGYTF

v_call: TRBV10-3
cdr3_length: 15
j_call: TRBJ1-1
cdr3_aa: CAISEGTQMNTEAFF

v_call: TRBV4-1
cdr3_length: 15
j_call: TRBJ2-7
cdr3_aa: CASSQGRGATYEQYF

v_call: TRBV24-1
cdr3_length: 17
j_call: TRBJ1-5
cdr3_aa: CATSDSSQGYSNQPQHF

v_call: TRBV29-1
cdr3_length: 11
j_call: TRBJ1-2
cdr3_aa: CSGVAGYGYTF

v_call: TRBV24-1
cdr3_length: 17
j_call: TRBJ2-5
cdr3_aa: CAILPGAPRQVAETQYF

v_call: TRBV29-1
cdr3_length: 16
j_call: TRBJ1-1
cdr3_aa: CSVETVKGRANTEAFF

v_call: TRBV6-1
cdr3_length: 12
j_call: TRBJ1-2
cdr3_aa: CASKLETAGYTF

v_call: TRBV19
cdr3_length: 16
j_call: TRBJ2-3
cdr3_aa: CASSIYPSDSTDTQYF

v_call: TRBV11-2
cdr3_length: 18
j_call: TRBJ2-2
cdr3_aa: CASSLVGIVGALTGELFF

v_call: TRBV25-1
cdr3_length: 16
j_call: TRBJ2-1
cdr3_aa: CASTKGLAGVYNEQFF

v_call: TRBV7-2
cdr3_length: 16
j_call: TRBJ2-1
cdr3_aa: CASSLALASNYNEQFF

v_call: TRBV5-1
cdr3_length: 14
j_call: TRBJ2-2
cdr3_aa: CASSSEGSTGELFF

v_call: TRBV3-1
cdr3_length: 14
j_call: TRBJ2-7
cdr3_aa: CASSQEGISYEQYF

v_call: TRBV20-1
cdr3_length: 15
j_call: TRBJ2-1
cdr3_aa: CSARAPGGGYNEQFF

v_call: TRBV5-1
cdr3_length: 17
j_call: TRBJ2-1
cdr3_aa: CASSPLGSGGYNNEQFF

v_call: TRBV2
cdr3_length: 15
j_call: TRBJ2-3
cdr3_aa: CASPPPREVGDTQYF